This is a list of T cell receptor beta chains from one sample in a study of T cell responses to AZD1222 COVID-19 vaccine. The table came from immunoSEQ multiplex PCR; TCRdb's copy has only in-frame clones and leaves some out. The repertoire holds about 94,000 clones, around 90% seen once, with about 8.4% in the top ten. Source: peripheral blood, taken on day 0 of AZD1222 vaccination. Receptors originate from an adult in good health. Both conserved end residues are part of each CDR3. The D gene is left open where the match is weak. Some rows have no size entry. The others give once, few or many, or a class for an expanded clone.

size	V	J	D	DNA	CDR3
large	TRBV15	TRBJ1-6	NA	TGTGCCACAATTGACGGGGGGTCGAGTAATTCACCCCTCCACTTT	CATIDGGSSNSPLHF
NA	TRBV10-3	TRBJ1-5	NA	TGTGCCATCCGCCCGGAGGGGGGGGGAGGTCAGCCCCAGCATTTT	CAIRPEGGGGQPQHF
NA	TRBV7-3	TRBJ2-5	NA	TGTGCCAGCAGCTTTGGGGAAGGAGAGACCCAGTACTTC	CASSFGEGETQYF
NA	TRBV7-2	TRBJ1-5	NA	TGTGCCAGCAGCTTAGGAGGTAGGGGTAGCAATCAGCCCCAGCATTTT	CASSLGGRGSNQPQHF
NA	TRBV7-9	TRBJ1-3	NA	TGTGCCAGCAGCTTAGTATTGGGTGCGGGAAACACCATATATTTT	CASSLVLGAGNTIYF
NA	TRBV4-2	TRBJ2-2	TRBD1	TGTGCCAGCAGCCAAACCATCGGGACAGACCCCAACACCGGGGAGCTGTTTTTT	CASSQTIGTDPNTGELFF
NA	TRBV15	TRBJ1-2	NA	TGTGCCACCAGCAGGGGGAGTCATGGCTACACCTTC	CATSRGSHGYTF
NA	TRBV11-3	TRBJ2-2	TRBD1	TGTGCCAGCAGCTTAGAGCAGGGGGCTCTGGCCGGGGAGCTGTTTTTT	CASSLEQGALAGELFF
NA	TRBV27	TRBJ1-1	NA	TGTGCCAGCAGTTTATCTGTACGGGCCCAGAACACTGAAGCTTTCTTT	CASSLSVRAQNTEAFF
NA	TRBV7-2	TRBJ1-4	NA	TGTGCCAGCAGCTTAGGGGCCTATGAAAAACTGTTTTTT	CASSLGAYEKLFF
NA	TRBV7-3	TRBJ2-3	TRBD2	TGTGCCAGCAGCCTCAAGCGGGGGGGCCCTACAGATACGCAGTATTTT	CASSLKRGGPTDTQYF
NA	TRBV5-1	TRBJ1-2	NA	TGCGCCAGCAGCTTGGATAAGGACTATGGCTACACCTTC	CASSLDKDYGYTF
few	TRBV6-2/TRBV6-3	TRBJ1-1	NA	TGTGCCAGCAGCGGGAGGTTTGAAGCTTTCTTT	CASSGRFEAFF
NA	TRBV29-1	TRBJ1-2	NA	TGCAGCGTTGAAGATCCCCCAGGGATATTGAATGGCTACACCTTC	CSVEDPPGILNGYTF
NA	TRBV4-3	TRBJ1-5	NA	TGCGCCAGCAGCCAGGACACGGCTATGAGCAATCAGCCCCAGCATTTT	CASSQDTAMSNQPQHF
NA	TRBV9	TRBJ1-2	NA	TGTGCCAGCAGCGTAGTTCCCCCCTATGGCTACACCTTC	CASSVVPPYGYTF
NA	TRBV3-1/TRBV3-2	TRBJ2-2	TRBD1	TGTGCCAGCAGCCAAGCGGACAGGGGTGAAACCGGGGAGCTGTTTTTT	CASSQADRGETGELFF
NA	TRBV14	TRBJ1-1	NA	TGTGCCAGCAGCCATCCGGGGGCGGGCACTGAAGCTTTCTTT	CASSHPGAGTEAFF
NA	TRBV4-2	TRBJ1-2	NA	TGTGCCAGCAGCCGGGGAACAGAGACCGCGGGTGGCTACACCTTC	CASSRGTETAGGYTF
NA	TRBV12-5	TRBJ1-2	NA	TGTGCTAGTGGCGATTTCTTCGACTATGGCTACACCTTC	CASGDFFDYGYTF
NA	TRBV3-1/TRBV3-2	TRBJ1-2	NA	TGTGCCAGCAGCCAAGGAAGGGACAATGGCTACACCTTC	CASSQGRDNGYTF
NA	TRBV7-9	TRBJ2-7	NA	TGTGCCAGCGGAACAGTCTACGAGCAGTACTTC	CASGTVYEQYF
NA	TRBV6-4	TRBJ1-5	NA	TGTGCCAGCAGTGAGACAGAGAATCAGCCCCAGCATTTT	CASSETENQPQHF
NA	TRBV20-1	TRBJ1-2	NA	TGCAGTGCCGGGACGGATTATGGCTACACCTTC	CSAGTDYGYTF
NA	TRBV7-5	TRBJ1-5	NA	TGTGTCAGAAGCCAAAAGGGACAGGGGACGGGCATCAATCAGCCCCAGCATTTT	CVRSQKGQGTGINQPQHF
NA	TRBV19	TRBJ1-6	NA	TGTGCCAGTAGTAGGACAGAAGGCAATTCACCCCTCCACTTT	CASSRTEGNSPLHF
NA	TRBV2	TRBJ1-5	NA	TGTGCCAGCAGTAGTCAAGTTTATCAGCCCCAGCATTTT	CASSSQVYQPQHF
NA	TRBV19	TRBJ2-3	NA	TGTGCCACCGGGGGGGAGGGACAGGTCACAGATACGCAGTATTTT	CATGGEGQVTDTQYF
NA	TRBV2	TRBJ1-5	NA	TGTGCCAGCAGTGAAGCGCTTCGAGGTCAGCCCCAGCATTTT	CASSEALRGQPQHF
NA	TRBV18	TRBJ2-7	NA	TGTGCCAGCTCATCGGGACACTACGAGCAGTACTTC	CASSSGHYEQYF
NA	TRBV14	TRBJ2-7	NA	TGTGCCAGCAGCCAAAACACAGGGCCTCCCCAGTACTTC	CASSQNTGPPQYF
NA	TRBV6-5	TRBJ1-4	NA	TGTGCCAGCGGGGTGTCGGGTAATGAAAAACTGTTTTTT	CASGVSGNEKLFF
NA	TRBV21-1	TRBJ1-1	NA	TGTGCCAGCAGCAAAGAGGGGAGTGAAGCTTTCTTT	CASSKEGSEAFF
NA	TRBV4-2	TRBJ1-5	TRBD1	TGTGCCAGCAGCCAGGGACAGGGAGTTGAGCCCCAGCATTTT	CASSQGQGVEPQHF
NA	TRBV5-5	TRBJ2-7	NA	TGTGCCAGCACCCCCCAGGAACAGGCCACATACGAGCAGTACTTC	CASTPQEQATYEQYF
NA	TRBV27	TRBJ2-7	NA	TGTGCCAGCAGTTTGGTACCCGGGGACTACGAGCAGTACTTC	CASSLVPGDYEQYF
NA	TRBV6-2/TRBV6-3	TRBJ2-5	NA	TGTGCCAGCAGCCTCGGGACTCTTCACCAAGAGACCCAGTACTTC	CASSLGTLHQETQYF
NA	TRBV10-3	TRBJ2-1	TRBD2	TGTGCCATCAGTGAGTCAGTGCCTAGCGGGGCCGATGAGCAGTTCTTC	CAISESVPSGADEQFF
NA	TRBV19	TRBJ1-1	NA	TGTGCCAGTAGTCTGCGTACGACCAGTGAAGCTTTCTTT	CASSLRTTSEAFF
NA	TRBV9	TRBJ1-2	TRBD1	TGTGCCAGCAGCGTCGGCAGGGGGCTTGCGTATGGCTACACCTTC	CASSVGRGLAYGYTF
NA	TRBV9	TRBJ1-4	NA	TGTGCCAGCAGCGTAGGAGGGCGAGGAAATGAAAAACTGTTTTTT	CASSVGGRGNEKLFF
NA	TRBV9	TRBJ2-7	NA	TGTGCCAGCAGCTTTTGGAAAGTGCAGTACTTC	CASSFWKVQYF
NA	TRBV7-3	TRBJ2-6	NA	TGTGCCAGCAGCTTGGACATCGGATCTGGGGCCAACGTCCTGACTTTC	CASSLDIGSGANVLTF
NA	TRBV6-5	TRBJ2-1	NA	TGTGCCAGCAGTCCAGGACCGAGCAACAATGAGCAGTTCTTC	CASSPGPSNNEQFF
NA	TRBV6-5	TRBJ1-3	TRBD1	TGTGCCAGCAGTTCCACCGGGACAGCTGGAAACACCATATATTTT	CASSSTGTAGNTIYF
NA	TRBV5-1	TRBJ1-6	TRBD1	TGCGCCAGCAGCGGGGACAGGGACTCGCCCTACTCCTATAATTCACCCCTCCACTTT	CASSGDRDSPYSYNSPLHF
NA	TRBV6-2/TRBV6-3	TRBJ2-1	TRBD2	TGTGCCAGCAGTTCGAGGACTAGCGGGGGCACTGAGCAGTTCTTC	CASSSRTSGGTEQFF
once	TRBV6-5	TRBJ1-5	TRBD1	TGTGCCAGCAGTTTTAGGGGGCCCAATGAGCCCCAGCATTTT	CASSFRGPNEPQHF
NA	TRBV19	TRBJ2-7	NA	TGTGCCAGTAGTATATCCTTCGGGCCCCTGGGCTACGAGCAGTACTTC	CASSISFGPLGYEQYF
NA	TRBV7-6	TRBJ2-7	NA	TGTGCCAGCAGCTTAGGTGGCAGGGGCTACGAGCAGTACTTC	CASSLGGRGYEQYF
NA	TRBV12-3/TRBV12-4	TRBJ1-2	NA	TGTGCCAGCAGTTTAAGGGGAGGTGATGGCTACACCTTC	CASSLRGGDGYTF
NA	TRBV5-6	TRBJ2-7	NA	TGTGCCAGCAGCTTGGCCGGGATGCAGGGCTCCTACGAGCAGTACTTC	CASSLAGMQGSYEQYF
NA	TRBV7-2	TRBJ2-7	TRBD2	TGTGCCAGCAGCTTAGCGGGGACTAACTACGAGCAGTACTTC	CASSLAGTNYEQYF
NA	TRBV5-5	TRBJ2-7	TRBD1	TGTGCCAGCAGCCAAGTGACAGGGGGCTACGAGCAGTACTTC	CASSQVTGGYEQYF